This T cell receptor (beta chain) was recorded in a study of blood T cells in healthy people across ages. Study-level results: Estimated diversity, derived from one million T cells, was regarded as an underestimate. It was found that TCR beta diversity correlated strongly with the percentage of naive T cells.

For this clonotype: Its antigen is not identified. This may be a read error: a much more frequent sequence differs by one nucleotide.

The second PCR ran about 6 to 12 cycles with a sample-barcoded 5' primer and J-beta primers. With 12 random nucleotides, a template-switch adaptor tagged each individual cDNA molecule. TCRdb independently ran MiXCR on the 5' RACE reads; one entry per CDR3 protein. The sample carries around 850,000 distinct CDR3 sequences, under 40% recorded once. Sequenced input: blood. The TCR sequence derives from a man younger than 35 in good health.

The chain's CDR3 is CASSFGLAMVLSTDTQYF. CDR3 in DNA: TGCGCCAGCAGCTTTGGACTAGCGATGGTCCTAAGCACAGATACGCAGTATTTT. The rearrangement joins TRBV5-1 to TRBJ2-3, with 9 bases aligning to TRBD2. Germline assignment: CDR1 SGHRS and CDR2 YFSETQ. This CDR3 region has 18 residues. J was trimmed by 0 bases and V by 2 bases; bases with no gene match: 10.